These 23 T cell receptor beta chains were all obtained from the same sample, sequenced in a study of CD8 T cells in Susac syndrome. Reverse transcription of roughly 0.5 to 1 ug RNA was performed with random hexamers. Via MiXCR, TCRdb re-called the immunoSEQ multiplex PCR reads, giving one row per CDR3 protein. The sample lists about 180,000 distinct CDR3 sequences; roughly 95% were seen once. The specimen was CD4+ T cells from PBMCs. The receptors were sampled from a human donor with multiple sclerosis.

The chain uses TRBV23-1 and TRBJ1-2; D perhaps matches TRBD1 (6 bases). TRBV23-1 belongs to the ORF category, with a function that is uncertain. The ends were cut back, 3 bases at V and 8 bases at J, with 13 bases in the middle. This CDR3 has 13 residues. In nucleotides, the CDR3 is TGCGCCAGCAGTCATAAACAGGGAAGGGGCTACACCTTC. As protein: CASSHKQGRGYTF.

Of note for this clonotype: Relative to the germline gene, one junction end is altered; a read error may explain this. The chain has TRBV28 and TRBJ2-1; D may be TRBD2 (6 bases). The CDR3 loop spans 14 amino acids. Germline CDR1 is MDHEN and CDR2 is SYDVKM. Written as DNA, the CDR3 is TGTGCCAGCAGTTTCCGGGACTCCCACAATGAGCAGTTCTTC. Protein product: CASSFRDSHNEQFF.

The genes are TRBV14 and TRBJ2-2; D is tentatively TRBD1 or TRBD2 (5 bases each). The CDR3 loop spans 15 amino acids. V was clipped by 4 bases and J by 4 bases, with 13 bases between them. Germline V gene data show CDR1 as SGHDN and CDR2 as FVKESK. The CDR3 nucleotides read TGTGCCAGCAGCCGGGACGCTCGACGCACCGGGGAGCTGTTTTTT. Residues: CASSRDARRTGELFF.

The J gene is TRBJ2-1, the V gene TRBV12-3 or TRBV12-4; 8 nucleotides align to TRBD2. The J segment lost 7 bases and the V segment lost 4 bases, leaving 6 bases of the junction unmatched. CDR3 length equals 14 residues. The CDR3 here is CASSSGTRGNEQFF. CDR3 coding DNA: TGTGCCAGCAGTTCTGGGACTAGGGGGAATGAGCAGTTCTTC.

This chain links TRBV7-9 with TRBJ2-7, with D possibly being TRBD1 (5 bases). The germline CDR1 and CDR2 sequences are SEHNR and FQNEAQ (reference sequence). The CDR3 totals 13 residues. Trimming took off 3 bases at V and 6 bases at J, with 12 bases between the two ends. The CDR3 sequence: CASSFATGSEQYF. The CDR3 nucleotides read TGTGCCAGCAGCTTTGCTACAGGTTCCGAGCAGTACTTC.

The chain recombines TRBV29-1 with TRBJ2-3; TRBD1 might be the D (6 bases). CDR3 length: 15 amino acids. The germline V gene has CDR1 SQVTM and CDR2 ANQGSEA. Trimming pared 2 bases from V and 7 bases from J, leaving 19 bases between. The DNA for the CDR3 is TGCAGCGTTGAAATACAGGGTCCACAACGTTATACGCAGTATTTT. Translated: CSVEIQGPQRYTQYF.

The chain employs TRBV29-1 and TRBJ1-1; D gene unclear. The CDR3 extends over 10 amino acids. V shed 4 bases and J shed 8 bases, with 8 bases lying between them. CDR1 and CDR2 from the germline V gene are SQVTM and ANQGSEA. Here the CDR3 reads CSVGGEEAFF. In nucleotides, the CDR3 is TGCAGCGTTGGAGGAGAAGAAGCTTTCTTT.

The chain combines TRBV20-1 with TRBJ2-7; 7 nucleotides match TRBD2. Trimming removed 5 bases from V and 3 bases from J; junction bases left unmatched: 4. The length of the CDR3 is 12 residues. Germline V gene lookup returns CDR1 DFQATT and CDR2 SNEGSKA (reference sequence). Here the CDR3 DNA reads TGCAGTGCTGGGGGGGTACGCTACGAGCAGTACTTC. It encodes CSAGGVRYEQYF.

The rearrangement uses TRBV20-1 and TRBJ1-2; D gene unclear. Trimming took off 3 bases at V and 2 bases at J, with 7 bases between the two ends. Germline V gives CDR1 DFQATT, CDR2 SNEGSKA (reference sequence). The CDR3 runs 12 residues. The CDR3 DNA reads TGCAGTGCTAGTCAAGGGAACTATGGCTACACCTTC. Translating it yields CSASQGNYGYTF.

This rearrangement joins TRBV29-1 to TRBJ1-5, with D perhaps matching TRBD1 (6 bases). The CDR3 contains 13 residues. From germline, CDR1 is SQVTM and CDR2 ANQGSEA. Trimming stripped 3 bases from V and 5 bases from J, with 11 bases between. The CDR3 region has the DNA TGCAGCGTTGAGGTAGGGGGTGATCAGCCCCAGCATTTT. Translating gives CSVEVGGDQPQHF.

This chain uses TRBV3-1 with TRBJ1-3; D gene unclear. This CDR3 has 15 amino acids. With 7 bases removed from V and 0 bases from J, the gap between germline ends came to 13 bases. Germline CDR1 reads LGHDT; CDR2 reads YNNKEL (reference sequence). The CDR3 nucleotides read TGTGCCAGCACCTCCGACGGGCACTCTGGAAACACCATATATTTT. This gives the protein CASTSDGHSGNTIYF.

This chain uses TRBV5-1 with TRBJ2-3; 7 bases fit TRBD1. J was trimmed by 2 bases and V by 3 bases; bases with no gene match: 6. Germline assignment: CDR1 SGHRS and CDR2 YFSETQ. CDR3 length: 15 amino acids. The CDR3 nucleotides are TGCGCCAGCAGCTCTACAGGGGTGAACACAGATACGCAGTATTTT. Amino acid sequence: CASSSTGVNTDTQYF.

This rearrangement joins TRBV10-3 to TRBJ2-6; tentative D call: TRBD2 (6 bases). The germline V gene encodes CDR1 ENHRY and CDR2 SYGVKD. The V end lost 8 bases, the J end lost 0 bases, and 11 bases lay between the germline ends. This CDR3 has 15 residues. CDR3 coding DNA: TGTGCCATCGGGGGAGCGGGCTCTGGGGCCAACGTCCTGACTTTC. The encoded protein is CAIGGAGSGANVLTF.

This clonotype appeared once. This rearrangement joins TRBV30 to TRBJ2-3; TRBD1 aligns across 8 bases. Germline V gene sequence: CDR1 GTSNPN, CDR2 SVGIG (reference sequence). This CDR3 region has 16 residues. The V gene end was trimmed by 1 base and the J gene end by 0 bases; junction bases not matched to a gene: 6. The CDR3 DNA sequence: TGTGCCTGGAGTGCCCACAGGGGGGTCAGCACAGATACGCAGTATTTT. This codes for CAWSAHRGVSTDTQYF.

This chain connects TRBV6-6 to TRBJ1-2, with D possibly being TRBD1 (6 bases). The ends were cut back, 2 bases at V and 6 bases at J, with 19 bases in the middle. The CDR3 is made up of 16 amino acids. The germline CDR1 and CDR2 sequences are MNHNY and SVGAGI (reference sequence). CDR3 bases: TGTGCCAGCAGTTACGGAAGGACAGCCCTCCCGGATGGCTACACCTTC. It encodes CASSYGRTALPDGYTF.

The chain links TRBV27 to TRBJ2-7, with 9 nucleotides matching TRBD1. Germline CDR1 reads MNHEY; CDR2 reads SMNVEV (reference sequence). The CDR3 consists of 15 residues. V gave up 7 bases and J gave up 0 bases; unmatched junction bases: 7. CDR3 sequence reads: CASTRDRAPSYEQYF. The DNA for the CDR3 is TGTGCCAGCACCCGGGACAGGGCCCCCTCCTACGAGCAGTACTTC.

J is TRBJ1-3 and V is TRBV7-9; D is undetermined. Trimming pared 1 base from V and 4 bases from J, leaving 8 bases between. The CDR3 is made up of 14 amino acids. Germline assignment: CDR1 SEHNR and CDR2 FQNEAQ (reference sequence). CDR3 loop: CASSLGTDGNTIYF. DNA for the CDR3: TGTGCCAGCAGCTTAGGGACCGACGGAAACACCATATATTTT.

The rearrangement uses TRBV18 and TRBJ2-1; D not certain. In germline, CDR1 is KGHSH, CDR2 LQKENI. This CDR3 has 13 residues. Trimming pared 0 bases from V and 9 bases from J, leaving 9 bases between. The CDR3 DNA reads TGTGCCAGCTCACCACCGTTCCCGGGTGAGCAGTTCTTC. Its translation is CASSPPFPGEQFF.

This chain joins TRBV9 and TRBJ1-2; no reliable D call. CDR1 SGDLS and CDR2 YYNGEE come from the germline V gene. This CDR3 has 14 residues. V lost 0 bases and J lost 2, with 8 bases in between. CDR3 residues: CASSVDPGNYGYTF. CDR3 nucleotide sequence: TGTGCCAGCAGCGTAGACCCGGGAAACTATGGCTACACCTTC.

This clonotype was found once. The rearrangement links TRBV5-1 to TRBJ1-6; D is uncertain. V shed 4 bases and J shed 8 bases, with 7 bases lying between them. Germline V gene lookup returns CDR1 SGHRS and CDR2 YFSETQ. The CDR3 contains 12 residues. This chain's CDR3 is CASSPLDSPLHF. The CDR3 region has the DNA TGCGCCAGCAGCCCCCTGGATTCACCCCTCCACTTT.

The gene calls are TRBV11-1 and TRBJ2-3, with D unclear. The germline V gene has CDR1 SGHAT and CDR2 FQDESV (reference sequence). V was cut by 5 bases and J by 2 bases, with 20 bases left in between. The CDR3 spans 17 residues. The CDR3 region is CASSPNSGLFDTDTQYF. The CDR3 DNA reads TGTGCCAGCAGCCCAAACTCGGGTCTCTTCGACACAGATACGCAGTATTTT. Using reference TRBV11-1 and TRBJ2-3 for the parts outside the CDR3, the full variable domain is EAEVAQSPRYKITEKSQAVAFWCDPISGHATLYWYRQILGQGPELLVQFQDESVVDDSQLPKDRFSAERLKGVDSTLKIQPAELGDSAMYLCASSPNSGLFDTDTQYFGPGTRLTVL.

The CDR3 spells CASSDRGRGNSPLHF. In DNA, the CDR3 is TGTGCCAGTAGCGATAGGGGCAGGGGAAATTCACCCCTCCACTTT. The rearrangement joins TRBV19 to TRBJ1-6; tentatively, D is TRBD1 (6 bases). Germline CDR1 is LNHDA and CDR2 is SQIVND (reference sequence). V lost 6 bases and J lost 7, with 16 bases in between. This CDR3 contains 15 residues.

J is TRBJ2-7 and V is TRBV11-2; no clear D gene. CDR3 length: 11 residues. Looked up from germline, CDR1 is SGHAT and CDR2 is FQNNGV. Trimming pared 5 bases from V and 6 bases from J, leaving 8 bases between. The CDR3 nucleotides are TGTGCCAGCAGCCCCACTTCCGAGCAGTACTTC. Encoded protein: CASSPTSEQYF.